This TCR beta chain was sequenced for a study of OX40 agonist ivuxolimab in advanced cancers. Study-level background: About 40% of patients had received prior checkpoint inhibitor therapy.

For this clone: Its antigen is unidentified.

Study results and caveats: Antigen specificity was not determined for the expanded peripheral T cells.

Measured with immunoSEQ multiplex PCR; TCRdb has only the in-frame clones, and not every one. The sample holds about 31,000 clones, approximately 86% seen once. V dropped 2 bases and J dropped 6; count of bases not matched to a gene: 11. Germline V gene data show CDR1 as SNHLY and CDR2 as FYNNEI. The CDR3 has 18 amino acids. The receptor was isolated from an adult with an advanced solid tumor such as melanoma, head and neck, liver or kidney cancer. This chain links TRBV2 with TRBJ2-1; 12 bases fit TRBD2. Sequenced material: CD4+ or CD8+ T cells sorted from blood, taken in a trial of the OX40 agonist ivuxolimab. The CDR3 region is CASSEWWVTSGGSNEQFF. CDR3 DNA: TGTGCCAGCAGTGAATGGTGGGTAACTAGCGGGGGGAGCAATGAGCAGTTCTTC.